A single sample gave rise to the 4 T cell receptor beta chains below, sequenced in a study of Graves' ophthalmopathy and Graves' hyperthyroidism. Investigators amplified TCR beta CDR3 regions from RNA transcripts. RT-PCR was first run with HTBI primers, then multiplex PCR in a second round. One entry per CDR3 protein, called by TCRdb with MiXCR from the multiplex PCR reads. This sample has hundreds of thousands of distinct CDR3 sequences, with 22% found just once. The sequenced sample was peripheral blood. These receptors all stem from a woman aged 18-29 years with stable Graves' hyperthyroidism. Some clones in this sample may be carry-over from other donors' samples.

This clonotype was seen a few times. The V gene is TRBV6-1, the J gene TRBJ2-3; no definite D call. Germline V gives CDR1 MNHNS, CDR2 SASEGT. The CDR3 covers 14 residues. Deletions cut 8 bases from V and 0 bases from J, with 12 bases between. The CDR3 nucleotides are TGTGCCAGCTCTTGGAGTCGTAGCACAGATACGCAGTATTTT. Protein sequence: CASSWSRSTDTQYF.

With respect to this clonotype: A much larger clone differs from this one at a single base, so this may be a read error. The chain links TRBV12-3 or TRBV12-4 to TRBJ2-5; 11 bases align to TRBD2. V was pared by 4 bases and J by 4 bases, with 8 bases of the junction left unmatched. The CDR3 contains 16 residues. The CDR3 loop reads CASSSRLAGGAETQYF. The CDR3 coding sequence is TGTGCCAGCAGTTCCCGCCTAGCGGGGGGAGCAGAGACCCAGTACTTC.

The chain has TRBV10-3 and TRBJ1-2, with D possibly matching TRBD1 (6 bases). Germline V CDR1 and CDR2: ENHRY, SYGVKD. The CDR3 extends over 13 amino acids. V gave up 5 bases and J gave up 7 bases, with 14 bases separating them. The CDR3 nucleotides are TGTGCCATCAGTTTCCAAAAGGACAGTGGCTACACCTTC. It specifies CAISFQKDSGYTF.

This clonotype was counted once. V and J are TRBV4-1 and TRBJ2-7, with D maybe TRBD1 (6 bases). Germline values: CDR1 MGHRA, CDR2 YSYEKL. The CDR3 has 14 residues. The ends were cut back, 0 bases at V and 4 bases at J, with 10 bases in the middle. CDR3 loop: CASSQDRQGYEQYF. CDR3 sequence (DNA): TGCGCCAGCAGCCAAGATCGGCAGGGGTACGAGCAGTACTTC.